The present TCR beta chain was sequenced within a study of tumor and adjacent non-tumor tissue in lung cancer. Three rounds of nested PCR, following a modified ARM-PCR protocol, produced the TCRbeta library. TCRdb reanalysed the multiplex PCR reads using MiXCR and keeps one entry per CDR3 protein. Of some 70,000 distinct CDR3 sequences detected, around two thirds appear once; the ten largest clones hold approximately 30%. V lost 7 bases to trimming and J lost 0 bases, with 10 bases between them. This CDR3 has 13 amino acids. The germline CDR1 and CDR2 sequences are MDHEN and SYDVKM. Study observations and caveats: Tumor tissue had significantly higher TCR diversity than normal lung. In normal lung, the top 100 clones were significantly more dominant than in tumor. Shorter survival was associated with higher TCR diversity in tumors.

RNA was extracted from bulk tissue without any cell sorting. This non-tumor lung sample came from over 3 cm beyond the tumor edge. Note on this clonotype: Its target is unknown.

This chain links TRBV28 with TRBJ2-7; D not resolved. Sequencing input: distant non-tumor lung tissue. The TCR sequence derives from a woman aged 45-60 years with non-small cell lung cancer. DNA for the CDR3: TGTGCCAGCAAGGCATCCGGCTCCTACGAGCAGTACTTC. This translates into CASKASGSYEQYF.